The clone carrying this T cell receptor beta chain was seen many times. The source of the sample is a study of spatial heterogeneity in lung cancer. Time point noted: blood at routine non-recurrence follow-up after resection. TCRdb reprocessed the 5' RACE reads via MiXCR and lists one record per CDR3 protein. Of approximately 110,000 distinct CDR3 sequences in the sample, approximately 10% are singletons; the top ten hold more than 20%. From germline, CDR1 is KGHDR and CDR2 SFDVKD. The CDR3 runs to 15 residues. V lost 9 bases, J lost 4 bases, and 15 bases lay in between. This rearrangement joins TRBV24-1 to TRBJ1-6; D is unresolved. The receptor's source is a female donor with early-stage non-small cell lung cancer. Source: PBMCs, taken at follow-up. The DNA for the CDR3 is TGTGCCACCCTATATAATAAGGTGTATAATTCACCCCTCCACTTT. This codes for CATLYNKVYNSPLHF.